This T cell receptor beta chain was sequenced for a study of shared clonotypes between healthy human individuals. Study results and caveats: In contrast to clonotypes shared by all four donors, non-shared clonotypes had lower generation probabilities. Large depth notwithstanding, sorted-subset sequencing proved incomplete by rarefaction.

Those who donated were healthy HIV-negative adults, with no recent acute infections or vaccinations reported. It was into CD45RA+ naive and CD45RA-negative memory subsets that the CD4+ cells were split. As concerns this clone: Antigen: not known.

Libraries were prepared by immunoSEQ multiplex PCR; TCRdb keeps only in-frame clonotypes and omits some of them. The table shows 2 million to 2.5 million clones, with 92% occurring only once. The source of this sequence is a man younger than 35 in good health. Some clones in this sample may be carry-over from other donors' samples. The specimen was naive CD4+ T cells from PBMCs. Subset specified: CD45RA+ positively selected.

This CDR3 reads CASSESSYNEQFF. The CDR3 DNA is TGTGCCAGCAGCGAGAGCTCCTACAATGAGCAGTTCTTC. The chain is built from TRBV11-1 and TRBJ2-1, with D unclear. Germline loops: CDR1 SGHAT, CDR2 FQDESV (reference sequence). Between the trimmed V and J ends, which lost 5 bases and 0 bases, there was a span of 5 bases. The CDR3 extends over 13 amino acids.